These 20 T cell receptor beta chains were all obtained from the same sample, sequenced in a study of regulatory T cells in long-lasting Graves disease. CDR3 regions were amplified by Arm-PCR using iRepertoire HTBI primers to build TCR beta libraries. TCRdb reprocessed the multiplex PCR reads via MiXCR and lists one record per CDR3 protein. This sample has hundreds of thousands of distinct CDR3 sequences, with around 17% found just once. Time point reported: newly diagnosed GD, antithyroid drugs for less than 3 months. Scientists built the TCR library using RNA that was extracted from PBMCs. These data also formed part of another study, on T cells in Graves' hyperthyroidism and ophthalmopathy.

The sequences come from peripheral blood mononuclear cells (PBMCs), collected at new diagnosis, from a patient treated with antithyroid drugs. The receptors shown here come from a woman aged 30 to 39 with Graves disease.

This clonotype was detected ten times or more. The V and J genes are TRBV20-1 and TRBJ2-3; D is tentatively TRBD1 or TRBD2 (5 bases each). Germline CDR1 DFQATT, CDR2 SNEGSKA (reference sequence). This CDR3 has 14 amino acids. V gave up 1 base and J gave up 6 bases, with 14 bases separating them. The CDR3 DNA sequence: TGCAGTGCTAGAGGGGACCTCAGGTCGGATACGCAGTATTTT. Protein: CSARGDLRSDTQYF.

This rearrangement joins TRBV6-1 to TRBJ2-2; 15 bases map to TRBD2. From germline, CDR1 is MNHNS and CDR2 SASEGT. V dropped 8 bases and J dropped 4; count of bases not matched to a gene: 14. The CDR3 extends over 19 amino acids. This CDR3 is CASFHGGLAGGRVTGELFF. CDR3 in DNA: TGTGCCAGCTTTCACGGGGGACTAGCGGGAGGCCGGGTCACCGGGGAGCTGTTTTTT.

This clonotype was seen a few times. This chain joins TRBV4-1 and TRBJ2-1, with 7 nucleotides matching TRBD1. Per germline, CDR1 MGHRA and CDR2 YSYEKL. V gave up 3 bases and J gave up 1 base; unmatched junction bases: 15. The CDR3 totals 19 residues. The CDR3 DNA reads TGCGCCAGCAGCCATCCCGTGACGGTTGACAGGGCTTCCTACAATGAGCAGTTCTTC. Its translation: CASSHPVTVDRASYNEQFF.

This clonotype was seen at least ten times. This sequence joins TRBV29-1 and TRBJ1-1, with unresolved D. The CDR3 spans 14 residues. Trimming shortened V by 4 bases and J by 1 base, and 13 bases separated the two germline ends. Germline CDR1 is SQVTM and CDR2 is ANQGSEA. CDR3 loop: CSVARLTENTEAFF. CDR3 DNA: TGCAGCGTTGCAAGACTCACCGAGAACACTGAAGCTTTCTTT. The full variable domain, completed using reference TRBV29-1 and TRBJ1-1, is SAVISQKPSRDICQRGTSLTIQCQVDSQVTMMFWYRQQPGQSLTLIATANQGSEATYESGFVIDKFPISRPNLTFSTLTVSNMSPEDSSIYLCSVARLTENTEAFFGQGTRLTVV.

This sequence joins TRBV20-1 and TRBJ2-4, with TRBD2 matching over 8 bases. The end of the DNA is better explained by TRBJ2-5, so the J call may be wrong. CDR3 length: 14 residues. From germline, CDR1 is DFQATT and CDR2 SNEGSKA (reference sequence). For the CDR3, the DNA is TGCAGTGCTAGAACAAGCGGGAGCTTAGGGACCCAGTACTTC. Residues: CSARTSGSLGTQYF.

The sample holds many counts of this clonotype. Germline is not matched at one junction end, which may reflect a read error. The rearrangement joins TRBV3-1 to TRBJ2-1, with 10 nucleotides matching TRBD1. Germline V gene lookup returns CDR1 LGHDT and CDR2 YNNKEL (reference sequence). CDR3 length: 10 residues. The CDR3 coding sequence is TGTGCCAGCAGCCCGAGGGACAGGGGATTC. It is translated as CASSPRDRGF.

This sequence joins TRBV12-3 or TRBV12-4 and TRBJ2-1; TRBD2 aligns across 7 bases. Unmatched junction bases numbered 9, after V lost 7 bases and J lost 9 bases. This CDR3 contains 13 residues. The DNA of the CDR3 is TGTGCCAGCACCCTAGCGGAGGTGGGTGAGCAGTTCTTC. The encoded protein is CASTLAEVGEQFF.

The CDR3 region is CASRQGTSEETQYF. Written as DNA, the CDR3 is TGTGCCAGCAGACAAGGGACTAGCGAAGAGACCCAGTACTTC. V is TRBV7-2 and J is TRBJ2-5, with 10 bases aligning to TRBD2. The V gene's germline CDR1 is SGHTA and CDR2 FQGNSA. V was clipped by 6 bases and J by 3 bases; unmatched bases: 4. The CDR3 is 14 residues long.

This clonotype has more than one count but fewer than ten. The chain has TRBV29-1 and TRBJ2-1; 7 bases map to TRBD1. Germline CDR1 SQVTM, CDR2 ANQGSEA. The CDR3 length is 13 residues. The J segment lost 9 bases and the V segment lost 6 bases, leaving 11 bases of the junction unmatched. CDR3 in DNA: TGCAGCGTCGACAGGGTTCGACTTGGTGAGCAGTTCTTC. Protein: CSVDRVRLGEQFF.

The chain carries TRBV27 and TRBJ2-1; D may be TRBD2 (6 bases). Trimming shortened V by 0 bases and J by 10 bases, and 13 bases separated the two germline ends. The CDR3 spans 14 residues. Germline V lookup: CDR1 MNHEY, CDR2 SMNVEV (reference sequence). The chain's CDR3 is CASSLSGGSGEQFF. CDR3 nucleotide sequence: TGTGCCAGCAGTTTATCGGGGGGAAGTGGCGAGCAGTTCTTC.

In its sample, this clonotype was seen many times. J is TRBJ2-1 and V is TRBV19, with D unresolved. Trimming took 3 bases from V and 5 from J, leaving 8 bases between them. Germline CDR1 is LNHDA and CDR2 is SQIVND (reference sequence). The CDR3 is 13 residues long. The CDR3 DNA reads as TGTGCCAGTAGTATTACAGCGAACAATGAGCAGTTCTTC. Its translation is CASSITANNEQFF.

The table lists this clonotype with a few counts. The chain carries TRBV6-9 and TRBJ2-1; 12 bases are a match to TRBD1. V gave up 3 bases and J gave up 5 bases; unmatched junction bases: 5. Germline V gene data show CDR1 as MNHGY and CDR2 as SVAAGI. The CDR3 contains 16 residues. The CDR3 protein is CASSYLGQGAHNEQFF. CDR3 nucleotides: TGTGCCAGCAGTTACTTGGGACAGGGGGCCCACAATGAGCAGTTCTTC.

The V call is TRBV20-1, the J call TRBJ2-2, with D tentatively TRBD2 (6 bases). Germline-derived CDR1 and CDR2 are DFQATT and SNEGSKA (reference sequence). Trimming shortened V by 0 bases and J by 8 bases, and 13 bases separated the two germline ends. The CDR3 covers 14 residues. CDR3 bases: TGCAGTGCTAGAGATAGCGGCTTTTTTGGGGAGCTGTTTTTT. Its protein product is CSARDSGFFGELFF.

The gene calls are TRBV5-1 and TRBJ2-4; TRBD1 agrees at 8 bases. Trimming at V came to 0 bases and at J to 4 bases, leaving 6 bases not matched to a gene. Germline assignment: CDR1 SGHRS and CDR2 YFSETQ. The CDR3 covers 16 residues. The CDR3 DNA reads TGCGCCAGCAGCTTGGAAGGGACAGGACAAAAAAACATTCAGTACTTC. The encoded protein is CASSLEGTGQKNIQYF.

This clonotype was detected ten times or more. The V gene is TRBV18, the J gene TRBJ2-3; D remains unclear. The V gene lost 3 bases and the J gene lost 2 bases, with 12 bases spanning the gap. The CDR3 is 15 residues long. CDR1 is KGHSH and CDR2 is LQKENI in the germline V gene. CDR3: CASSPFDGPTDTQYF. The CDR3 DNA reads TGTGCCAGCTCACCGTTCGACGGACCCACAGATACGCAGTATTTT.

In this sample, this clonotype turned up many times. The CDR3 coding sequence is TGTGCCAGCAGCTTGTTGGGGACTAGCGGGAGTTTCACGATCAATGAGCAGTTCTTC. Amino acids: CASSLLGTSGSFTINEQFF. V and J are TRBV7-3 and TRBJ2-1, with 14 bases matching TRBD2. This CDR3 contains 19 residues. The germline V gene encodes CDR1 SGHTA and CDR2 FQGTGA. V shed 3 bases, J shed 6 bases, and the junction held 13 bases outside the gene matches.

Details on this clonotype: A read error may account for a junction end that differs from germline. This chain links TRBV24-1 with TRBJ2-7; no firm D call. The CDR3 length is 14 residues. Germline CDR1 reads KGHDR; CDR2 reads SFDVKD. The CDR3: CASSLGVPSYEQYF. The CDR3 nucleotides are TGTGCCAGCAGTTTAGGAGTACCCTCCTACGAGCAGTACTTC.

This chain joins TRBV2 and TRBJ2-6, with D possibly called TRBD1 or TRBD2 (5 bases each). V was shortened by 5 bases and J by 4 bases, with 12 bases between the two germline ends. Germline values: CDR1 SNHLY, CDR2 FYNNEI. This CDR3 region has 15 residues. The CDR3 nucleotides read TGTGCCAGCAGTCGTTCAGGGACCGGGGCCAACGTCCTGACTTTC. It is translated as CASSRSGTGANVLTF. The full variable domain, rest sourced from reference TRBV2 and TRBJ2-6, is EPEVTQTPSHQVTQMGQEVILRCVPISNHLYFYWYRQILGQKVEFLVSFYNNEISEKSEIFDDQFSVERPDGSNFTLKIRSTKLEDSAMYFCASSRSGTGANVLTFGAGSRLTVL.

This sequence joins TRBV27 and TRBJ2-2, with no clear D. The CDR3 length is 14 residues. The germline V and J ends were trimmed by 8 bases and 2 bases, with 12 bases remaining between them. Germline values: CDR1 MNHEY, CDR2 SMNVEV (reference sequence). The DNA for the CDR3 is TGTGCCAGCCGGAAAAATTCAAACACCGGGGAGCTGTTTTTT. This translates into CASRKNSNTGELFF.

This clonotype came up many times. The gene calls are TRBV28 and TRBJ2-7; 10 nucleotides match TRBD2. The CDR3 is 15 amino acids. V lost 5 bases, J lost 4 bases, and 8 bases stayed unmatched. CDR1 and CDR2 from the germline V gene are MDHEN and SYDVKM. The CDR3 DNA sequence: TGTGCCAGCAGTGCCCGGACTAGCGGAGGTTACGAGCAGTACTTC. This encodes CASSARTSGGYEQYF.